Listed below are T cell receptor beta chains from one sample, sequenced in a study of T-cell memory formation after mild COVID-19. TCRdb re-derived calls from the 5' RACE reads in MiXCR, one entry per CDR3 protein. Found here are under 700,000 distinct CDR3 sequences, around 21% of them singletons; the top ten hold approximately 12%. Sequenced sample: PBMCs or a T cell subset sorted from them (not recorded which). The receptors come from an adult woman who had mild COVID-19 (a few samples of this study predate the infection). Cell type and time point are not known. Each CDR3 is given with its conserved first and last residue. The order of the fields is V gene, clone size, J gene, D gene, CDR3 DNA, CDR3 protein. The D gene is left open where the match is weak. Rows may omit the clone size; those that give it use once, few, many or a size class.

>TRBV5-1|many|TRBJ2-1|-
TGCGCCAGCAGCTTCTCAGTTCAGAGCAGTGAGCAGTTCTTC
CASSFSVQSSEQFF
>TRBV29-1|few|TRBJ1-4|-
TGCAGCGGGGGCGGAGGTAATGAAAAACTGTTTTTT
CSGGGGNEKLFF
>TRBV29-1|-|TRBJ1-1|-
TGCAGCGTTGAATCCGACAGAGGCTCGCAAGCTTTCTTT
CSVESDRGSQAFF
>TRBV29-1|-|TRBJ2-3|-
TGCAGCGCCGAGTACGGGCGGGGTACAGATACGCAGTATTTT
CSAEYGRGTDTQYF
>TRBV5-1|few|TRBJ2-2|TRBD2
TGCGCCAGCAGCTTCCCATCTAGCGGGGAAAGCACCGGGGAGCTGTTTTTT
CASSFPSSGESTGELFF
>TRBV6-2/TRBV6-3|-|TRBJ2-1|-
TGTGCCAGCAGTCCGAGCAGAGCGGGACAATACAATGAGCAGTTCTTC
CASSPSRAGQYNEQFF
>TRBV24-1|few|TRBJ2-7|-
TGTGCCACCAGTGATCGAGGAGAGCAGTACTTC
CATSDRGEQYF
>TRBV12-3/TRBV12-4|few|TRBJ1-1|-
TGTGCCAGCAGTCTCTCGGGCAGGCTGCGAGCTTTCTTT
CASSLSGRLRAFF
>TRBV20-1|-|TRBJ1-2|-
TGCAGTGCTATAGGAGGACCGTATGGCTACACCTTC
CSAIGGPYGYTF
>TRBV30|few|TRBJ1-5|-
TGTGCCTGGAGTGAAACAGGAGGGCGGCCCCAGCATTTT
CAWSETGGRPQHF
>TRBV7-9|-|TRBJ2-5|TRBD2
TGTGCCAGCAGCTTGGCGGGGGTAGTTATTGAGACCCAGTACTTC
CASSLAGVVIETQYF
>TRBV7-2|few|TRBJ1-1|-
TGTGCCAGCAGCTTAGTCGGCCAGGGACGGAGCACTGAAGCTTTCTTT
CASSLVGQGRSTEAFF
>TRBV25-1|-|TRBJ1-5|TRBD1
TGTGCCAGCGGACAGGGTTTTCAGCCCCAGCATTTT
CASGQGFQPQHF
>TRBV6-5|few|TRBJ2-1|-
TGTGCCAGCAGGATACTAGCAGGATACAATGAGCAGTTCTTC
CASRILAGYNEQFF
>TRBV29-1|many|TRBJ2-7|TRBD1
TGCAGCGTTGGACAGGGGGCCTACGAGCAGTACTTC
CSVGQGAYEQYF
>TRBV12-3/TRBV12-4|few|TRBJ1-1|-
TGTGCCAGCAGTCCTCGCCGTGAAGCTTTCTTT
CASSPRREAFF
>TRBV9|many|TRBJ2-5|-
TGTGCCAGCAGCGTAGGGACTACTCAAGAGACCCAGTACTTC
CASSVGTTQETQYF
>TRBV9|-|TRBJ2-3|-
TGTGCCAGCAGCACGACGGACTCGGGGGATACGCAGTATTTT
CASSTTDSGDTQYF
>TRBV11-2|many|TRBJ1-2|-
TGTGCCAGCAGCTATAACACCGGGACGGAACGTCACTATGGCTACACCTTC
CASSYNTGTERHYGYTF
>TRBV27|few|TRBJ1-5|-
TGTGCCAGCAGTTTGCGAGGGACGGTCAATCAGCCCCAGCATTTT
CASSLRGTVNQPQHF
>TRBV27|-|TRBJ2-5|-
TGTGCCAGCAGTTTAAGCCCGACTAGTGGAGAGACCCAGTACTTC
CASSLSPTSGETQYF
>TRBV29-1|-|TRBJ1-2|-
TGCAGCGTTGAACGGGACTATGGCTACACCTTC
CSVERDYGYTF
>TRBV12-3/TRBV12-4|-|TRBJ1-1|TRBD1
TGTGCCAGCAGTAGACAAGGGGGCGTTAACGAAGCTTTCTTT
CASSRQGGVNEAFF
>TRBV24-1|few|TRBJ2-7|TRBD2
TGTGCCACCAGTGACTCAGCGGGAGTCGTCTACGAGCAGTACTTC
CATSDSAGVVYEQYF
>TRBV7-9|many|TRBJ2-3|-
TGTGCCAGCAGCCGAGGGAGAGATACGCAGTATTTT
CASSRGRDTQYF
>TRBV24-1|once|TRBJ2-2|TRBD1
TGTGCCACCAGTGACATCGGGACAGGGCGAGACACCGGGGAGCTGTTTTTT
CATSDIGTGRDTGELFF
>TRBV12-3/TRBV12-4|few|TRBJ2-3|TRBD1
TGTGCCAGCAGGTCCGGGACAGGGGATCCAGATACGCAGTATTTT
CASRSGTGDPDTQYF
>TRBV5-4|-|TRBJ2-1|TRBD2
TGTGCCAGCGGCAATAGCGGGGGAAATGAGCAGTTCTTC
CASGNSGGNEQFF
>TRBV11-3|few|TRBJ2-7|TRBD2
TGTGCCAGCAGCTCCGAGAGCGGGGGTTCCTACGAGCAGTACTTC
CASSSESGGSYEQYF
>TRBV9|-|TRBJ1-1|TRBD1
TGTGCCAGCAGCGCCGGGACAGCAGGCGCGGGCACTGAAGCTTTCTTT
CASSAGTAGAGTEAFF
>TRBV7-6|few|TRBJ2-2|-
TGTGCCAGCAGCTTAGATTCATCGGTGAAGGGGGAGCTGTTTTTT
CASSLDSSVKGELFF
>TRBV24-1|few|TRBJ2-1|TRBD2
TGTGCCACCAGTGCAGCGGGGGGCCCGAGAGAATCCTACAATGAGCAGTTCTTC
CATSAAGGPRESYNEQFF
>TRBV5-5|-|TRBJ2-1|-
TGTGCCAGCAGCTTGTGGGCAGGATTCTACAATGAGCAGTTCTTC
CASSLWAGFYNEQFF
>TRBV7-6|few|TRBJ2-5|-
TGTGCCAGCAGCTTAGCGTACGGGGGCGCGGGGGAGACCCAGTACTTC
CASSLAYGGAGETQYF
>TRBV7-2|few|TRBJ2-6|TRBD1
TGTGCCAGCCTACCGGGACAGATCTCTGGGGCCAACGTCCTGACTTTC
CASLPGQISGANVLTF
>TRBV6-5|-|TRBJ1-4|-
TGTGCCAGCAGTAGCCGGGAGTATGAAAAACTGTTTTTT
CASSSREYEKLFF